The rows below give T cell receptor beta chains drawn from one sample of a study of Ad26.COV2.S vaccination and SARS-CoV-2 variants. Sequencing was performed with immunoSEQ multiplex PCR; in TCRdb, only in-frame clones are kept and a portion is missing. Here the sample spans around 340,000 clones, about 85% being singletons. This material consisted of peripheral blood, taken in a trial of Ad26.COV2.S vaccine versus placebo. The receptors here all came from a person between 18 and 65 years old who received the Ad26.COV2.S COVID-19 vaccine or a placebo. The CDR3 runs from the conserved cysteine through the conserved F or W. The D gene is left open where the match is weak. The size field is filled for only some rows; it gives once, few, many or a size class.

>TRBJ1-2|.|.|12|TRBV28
TGTGCCAGCAGCCCAAGGACTTATGGCTACACCTTC
CASSPRTYGYTF
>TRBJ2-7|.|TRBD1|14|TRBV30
TGTGCCTGGCGCGACCGGGACAGGCCCTCCGAGCAGTACTTC
CAWRDRDRPSEQYF
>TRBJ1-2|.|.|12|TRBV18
TGTGCCAGCTCCCCCCGCGACTATGGCTACACCTTC
CASSPRDYGYTF
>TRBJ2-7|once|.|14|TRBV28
TGTGCCAGCAGTTTTCCTCTCCCTAGGGACGAGCAGTACTTC
CASSFPLPRDEQYF
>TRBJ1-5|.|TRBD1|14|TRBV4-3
TGCGCCAGCAGCCTTGACAGGGGAACTCAGCCCCAGCATTTT
CASSLDRGTQPQHF
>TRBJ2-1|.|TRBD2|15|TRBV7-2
TGTGCCAGTTTACTTTTAGCGGGAGATACAAGTGAGCAGTTCTTC
CASLLLAGDTSEQFF
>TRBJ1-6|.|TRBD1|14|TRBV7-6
TGTGCCAGCAGCTTACCGACAGGGAATTCACCCCTCCACTTT
CASSLPTGNSPLHF
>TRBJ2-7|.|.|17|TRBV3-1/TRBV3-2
TGTGCCAGCAGCCAAGATTGGGCGGGAACACTCTCCTACGAGCAGTACTTC
CASSQDWAGTLSYEQYF
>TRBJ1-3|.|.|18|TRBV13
TGTGCCAGCAGCACCCAGAGATACAGGGAAGGCCTGGGAAACACCATATATTTT
CASSTQRYREGLGNTIYF
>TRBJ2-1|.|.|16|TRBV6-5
TGTGCCAGCAGTTACTCGTTGAACAGCCGTAACAATGAGCAGTTCTTC
CASSYSLNSRNNEQFF
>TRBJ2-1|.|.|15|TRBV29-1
TGCAGCGCGGCCCCAAGAGACCCCATGTACAATGAGCAGTTCTTC
CSAAPRDPMYNEQFF
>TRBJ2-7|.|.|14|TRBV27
TGTGCCAGCAGTTTAGTACAGGACACCTACGAGCAGTACTTC
CASSLVQDTYEQYF
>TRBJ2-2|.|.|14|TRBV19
TGTGCCAGTAGTATCATAGCGGATAGCGGGGAGCTGTTTTTT
CASSIIADSGELFF
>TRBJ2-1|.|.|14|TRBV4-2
TGTGCCAGCAGCCAAGAAGGGACCCTCAATGAGCAGTTCTTC
CASSQEGTLNEQFF
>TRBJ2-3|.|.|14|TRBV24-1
TGTGCCACCAGTATGGCAAGTAGCACAGATACGCAGTATTTT
CATSMASSTDTQYF
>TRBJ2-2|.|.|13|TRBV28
TGTGCCAGCAGTTTCAGAGCGGGCGGGGAGCTGTTTTTT
CASSFRAGGELFF
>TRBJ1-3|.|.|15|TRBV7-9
TGTGCCAGCAGCTTGTCGTCAGGGACTGGAAACACCATATATTTT
CASSLSSGTGNTIYF
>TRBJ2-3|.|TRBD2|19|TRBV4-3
TGCGCCAGCAGCCAAGATCCCTCGATGGGGAGCGGGAGGACAGATACGCAGTATTTT
CASSQDPSMGSGRTDTQYF
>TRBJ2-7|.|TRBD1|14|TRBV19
TGTGCCAGTAGCACTAGGACAGGGAGTGACGAGCAGTACTTC
CASSTRTGSDEQYF
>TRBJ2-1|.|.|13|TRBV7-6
TGTGCCAGCACGGTTTCCTCCTACAATGAGCAGTTCTTC
CASTVSSYNEQFF
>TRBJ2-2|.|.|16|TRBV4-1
TGCGCCAGCAGCCAATGGGAGGGGGCGGGTACCGGGGAGCTGTTTTTT
CASSQWEGAGTGELFF
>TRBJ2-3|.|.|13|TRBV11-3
TGTGCCAGCAGCTTAGAGGGCCAAGATACGCAGTATTTT
CASSLEGQDTQYF
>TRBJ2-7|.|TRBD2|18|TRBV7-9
TGTGCCAGCAGCCCCCGGGGGTCCCAGCGGGAGGAAACGAACGAGCAGTACTTC
CASSPRGSQREETNEQYF
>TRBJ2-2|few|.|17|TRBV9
TGTGCCAGCAGCGTAGCCCCTTCGACTTCGAACACCGGGGAGCTGTTTTTT
CASSVAPSTSNTGELFF
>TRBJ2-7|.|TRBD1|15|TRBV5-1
TGCGCCAGCAGCAGTACCGGGACAGGGGGCTACGAGCAGTACTTC
CASSSTGTGGYEQYF
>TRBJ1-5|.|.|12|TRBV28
TGTGCCAGCACCCCTCGTCATCAGCCCCAGCATTTT
CASTPRHQPQHF
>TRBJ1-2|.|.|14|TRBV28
TGTGCCAGCAGGGGAGTAGGGGGAAACTATGGCTACACCTTC
CASRGVGGNYGYTF
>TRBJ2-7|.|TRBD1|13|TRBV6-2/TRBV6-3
TGTGCCAGCAGTTGGACAGGGGGCAACGAGCAGTACTTC
CASSWTGGNEQYF
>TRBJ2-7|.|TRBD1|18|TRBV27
TGTGCCAGCAGTCTACGGGACGGACAGGCCGCGAGGACTTACGAGCAGTACTTC
CASSLRDGQAARTYEQYF
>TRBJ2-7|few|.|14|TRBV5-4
TGTGCCAGCAGCTTGGGGACGGGGACCTACGAGCAGTACTTC
CASSLGTGTYEQYF
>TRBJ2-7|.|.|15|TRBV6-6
TGTGCCAGCAGTCACCACTTGAGACCGGACGGGGAGCAGTACTTC
CASSHHLRPDGEQYF
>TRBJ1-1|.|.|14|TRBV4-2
TGTGCCAGCAGCCATGGGGCGTTGGGGAGTGAAGCTTTCTTT
CASSHGALGSEAFF
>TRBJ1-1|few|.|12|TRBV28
TGTGCCAGCAGTTTACTGAACACTGAAGCTTTCTTT
CASSLLNTEAFF
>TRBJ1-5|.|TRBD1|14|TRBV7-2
TGTGCCAGCAGCCAGGACAGGGGTTATCAGCCCCAGCATTTT
CASSQDRGYQPQHF
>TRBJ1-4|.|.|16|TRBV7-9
TGTGCCAGCAGCTTAGGAGGGGGGAACACTAATGAAAAACTGTTTTTT
CASSLGGGNTNEKLFF
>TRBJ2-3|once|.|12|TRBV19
TGTGCCAGTAGCACCGGGGGTTATACGCAGTATTTT
CASSTGGYTQYF
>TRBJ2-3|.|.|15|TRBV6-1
TGTGCCAGCAGTGAACGAGGGGTTAGCACAGATACGCAGTATTTT
CASSERGVSTDTQYF
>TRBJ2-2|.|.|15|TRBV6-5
TGTGCCAGCAGTTACTCATCAGGGTCTACCGGGGAGCTGTTTTTT
CASSYSSGSTGELFF
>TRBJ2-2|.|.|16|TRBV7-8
TGTGCCAGCAGCCGAGGTGGGCAGACGAACACCGGGGAGCTGTTTTTT
CASSRGGQTNTGELFF
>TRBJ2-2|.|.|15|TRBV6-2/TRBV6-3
TGTGCCAGCAGCCCCACCGTGGGCTCGACCGGGGAGCTGTTTTTT
CASSPTVGSTGELFF
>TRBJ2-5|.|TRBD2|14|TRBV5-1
TGCGCCAGCAGCTTGTTGGGGAGGGAAGGGACCCAGTACTTC
CASSLLGREGTQYF
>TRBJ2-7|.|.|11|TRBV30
TGTGCCTGGAGGAATCCCTACGAGCAGTACTTC
CAWRNPYEQYF
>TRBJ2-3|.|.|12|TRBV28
TGTGCCAGCAGTCCGCCGGTGGGTACGCAGTATTTT
CASSPPVGTQYF
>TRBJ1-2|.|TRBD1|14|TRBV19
TGTGCCAGTGAAGACAGGGGGAAATCCTATGGCTACACCTTC
CASEDRGKSYGYTF
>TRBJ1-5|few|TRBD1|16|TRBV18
TGTGCCAGCTCTTATAGGACAGGGGACGGCAATCAGCCCCAGCATTTT
CASSYRTGDGNQPQHF
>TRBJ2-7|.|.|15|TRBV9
TGTGCCAGCAGCGCCTGGAGTGGTCAATTTTACGAGCAGTACTTC
CASSAWSGQFYEQYF
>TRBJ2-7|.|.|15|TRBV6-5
TGTGCCACCCGCGGCCAGGGATCGGGGCCGTACGAGCAGTACTTC
CATRGQGSGPYEQYF
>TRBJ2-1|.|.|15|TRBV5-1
TGCGCCAGCAGCTGGGGGACTCCGGACTACAATGAGCAGTTCTTC
CASSWGTPDYNEQFF
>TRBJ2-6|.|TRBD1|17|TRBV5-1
TGCGCCAGCAGCGGGGGACAGGGTTACACTGGGGCCAACGTCCTGACTTTC
CASSGGQGYTGANVLTF
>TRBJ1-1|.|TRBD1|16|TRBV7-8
TGTGCCAGCAGCTTCCGGGACAGGGGACTCAACACTGAAGCTTTCTTT
CASSFRDRGLNTEAFF
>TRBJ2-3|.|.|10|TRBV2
TGTGCCAGCTTAGTCACTACGCAGTATTTT
CASLVTTQYF